This T cell receptor (beta chain) was captured by sequencing in a study of blood T cell repertoires in COVID-19. Study-wide context: Italy, Spain and the United States were the sources of the convalescent and acute COVID-19 samples. Sources were T cells, B-cell-depleted T cells, or PBMCs; the material itself was cDNA or gDNA.

Germline values: CDR1 KGHSH, CDR2 LQKENI. CDR3 length: 15 residues. V lost 4 bases to trimming and J lost 4 bases, with 14 bases between them. The method was immunoSEQ multiplex PCR; TCRdb's version includes in-frame clones alone and lacks a portion of them. Of 250,000 to 350,000 clones detected, about 90% appear once; the ten largest clones hold roughly 6.7%. Sequencing input: peripheral blood. The sequence was obtained from a man younger than 35 who had recovered from COVID-19. The J gene is TRBJ1-5, the V gene TRBV18, with D possibly being TRBD1 (5 bases). CDR3 DNA sequence: TGTGCCAGCTCACTAGACCGACCAGGGAATCAGCCCCAGCATTTT. This encodes CASSLDRPGNQPQHF. Full variable domain (rest looked up from reference TRBV18 and TRBJ1-5): NAGVMQNPRHLVRRRGQEARLRCSPMKGHSHVYWYRQLPEEGLKFMVYLQKENIIDESGMPKERFSAEFPKEGPSILRIQQVVRGDSAAYFCASSLDRPGNQPQHFGDGTRLSIL.